The clone carrying this T cell receptor (beta chain) was seen a single time. The identical CDR3 is also encoded by other nucleotide sequences in the sample. This sample is part of a study of blood T cell repertoires in COVID-19. Study context: Sites in the United States, Italy and Spain provided acute and convalescent COVID-19 samples. The cDNA or gDNA used as material had been derived from T cells, B-cell-depleted T cells, or PBMCs.

This CDR3 has 15 amino acids. After removal of 6 bases from V and 3 bases from J, the junction contained 6 bases not matched to a gene. Per the germline V gene, CDR1 is SEHNR and CDR2 is FQNEAQ (reference sequence). The authors' processing: Reference gene primer amplification gave nucleated cell count estimates. Data came from immunoSEQ multiplex PCR; TCRdb stores just in-frame clones and leaves some out. The DNA was the basis for D and trimming; V, J and clone size are from that table. The profile covers 110,000 to 150,000 clones, with roughly nine tenths appearing a single time and approximately 2.8% taken by the ten largest.

The chain links TRBV7-9 to TRBJ2-7, with 12 bases matching TRBD2. This receptor was taken from an older woman with active COVID-19. Sequencing input: peripheral blood. The CDR3 bases are TGTGCCAGCAGTCCAGGGACTAGCGGGTACTACGAGCAGTACTTC. Its translation is CASSPGTSGYYEQYF.